The rows below give T cell receptor beta chains drawn from one sample of a study of blood T cell repertoires in COVID-19. Repertoires were generated with immunoSEQ multiplex PCR, while TCRdb's copy carries only in-frame clones and drops some. The repertoire includes 390,000 or so clones, around four fifths of them detected once, and about 4.8% sits in the top ten. The sequencing input was PBMCs or T cells enriched from blood (not recorded which). The origin of the receptors is a woman aged 45-65 years who had recovered from COVID-19. The CDR3 runs from the conserved cysteine through the conserved F or W. A D gene is named only where the DNA matches it firmly. Rows may omit the clone size; those that give it use once, few, many or a size class.

D gene | J gene | V gene | clone size | CDR3 protein | CDR3 DNA
. | TRBJ2-5 | TRBV6-5 | . | CASTPPGRTQETQYF | TGTGCCAGCACCCCTCCCGGACGGACTCAAGAGACCCAGTACTTC
TRBD1 | TRBJ2-5 | TRBV5-4 | . | CASSLGTGGGRKTQYF | TGTGCCAGCAGCTTAGGGACAGGGGGCGGGAGAAAGACCCAGTACTTC
. | TRBJ1-2 | TRBV20-1 | . | CSASAGGDPRGYTF | TGCAGTGCTAGTGCCGGCGGGGACCCAAGGGGCTACACCTTC
TRBD1 | TRBJ2-3 | TRBV19 | . | CASSIRQGVADTQYF | TGTGCCAGTAGTATTAGACAGGGAGTAGCAGATACGCAGTATTTT
TRBD1 | TRBJ1-2 | TRBV18 | . | CASSPISWDRLVLNYGYTF | TGTGCCAGCTCACCAATCTCTTGGGACAGACTGGTTTTAAACTATGGCTACACCTTC
. | TRBJ1-2 | TRBV15 | . | CATSSTTDSINYGYTF | TGTGCCACCAGCAGCACAACGGACAGCATTAACTATGGCTACACCTTC
. | TRBJ1-5 | TRBV7-9 | . | CASSRGQISNQPQHF | TGTGCCAGCAGCCGCGGACAGATTAGCAATCAGCCCCAGCATTTT
. | TRBJ1-3 | TRBV6-1 | few | CASSEQFGNTIYF | TGTGCCAGCAGTGAACAGTTTGGAAACACCATATATTTT
TRBD1 | TRBJ2-7 | TRBV7-2 | . | CASSAGQGSPYEQYF | TGTGCCAGCAGCGCGGGACAGGGGAGTCCCTACGAGCAGTACTTC
TRBD1 | TRBJ1-2 | TRBV7-9 | . | CASSLASGQGSYGYTF | TGTGCCAGCAGCTTAGCTAGTGGACAGGGCTCCTATGGCTACACCTTC
. | TRBJ1-4 | TRBV9 | . | CASSERGRPWNEKLFF | TGTGCCAGCAGCGAGCGGGGTAGGCCGTGGAATGAAAAACTGTTTTTT
. | TRBJ1-1 | TRBV30 | . | CAWIPGTEAFF | TGTGCCTGGATTCCGGGCACTGAAGCTTTCTTT
TRBD1 | TRBJ2-1 | TRBV11-2 | few | CASRLNRGRVDEQFF | TGTGCCAGCAGGCTAAACAGGGGGCGCGTGGATGAGCAGTTCTTC
TRBD2 | TRBJ2-7 | TRBV27 | few | CASSVPGGLEQYF | TGTGCCAGCAGTGTCCCGGGGGGGCTCGAGCAGTACTTC
. | TRBJ1-1 | TRBV25-1 | . | CASSEGPEAFF | TGTGCCAGCAGTGAGGGCCCTGAAGCTTTCTTT
TRBD1 | TRBJ2-4 | TRBV30 | . | CAWSDRGDIQYF | TGTGCCTGGTCTGACAGGGGTGACATTCAGTACTTC
. | TRBJ2-1 | TRBV6-2/TRBV6-3 | . | CASSYSGQGSYNEQFF | TGTGCCAGCAGTTACTCTGGCCAGGGGAGCTACAATGAGCAGTTCTTC
TRBD2 | TRBJ2-3 | TRBV9 | . | CASSVGRRSGGGSWDTQYF | TGTGCCAGCAGCGTAGGAAGGAGGAGTGGCGGGGGGTCGTGGGATACGCAGTATTTT
. | TRBJ2-7 | TRBV27 | . | CASSFYGRQEDEQYF | TGTGCCAGCAGTTTTTACGGGCGGCAGGAGGACGAGCAGTACTTC
. | TRBJ1-2 | TRBV5-1 | . | CASSPAFGQNAGYTF | TGCGCCAGCAGCCCCGCCTTTGGACAGAACGCTGGCTACACCTTC
TRBD1 | TRBJ1-6 | TRBV30 | few | CAWSPTGRPRSLSPLHF | TGTGCCTGGAGCCCGACAGGGAGACCGAGGTCGCTTTCACCCCTCCACTTT
TRBD1 | TRBJ1-2 | TRBV27 | . | CASSEDRDSNYGYTF | TGTGCCAGCAGTGAGGACAGGGATTCTAACTATGGCTACACCTTC
TRBD1 | TRBJ2-7 | TRBV4-2 | . | CASSQAFNPGQAGWYEQYF | TGTGCCAGCAGCCAAGCCTTCAACCCCGGACAGGCTGGGTGGTACGAGCAGTACTTC
TRBD2 | TRBJ2-4 | TRBV6-5 | . | CASSPLAGAKNIQYF | TGTGCCAGCAGTCCATTAGCGGGAGCCAAAAACATTCAGTACTTC
. | TRBJ1-6 | TRBV4-3 | once | CASSQDFWGSPLHF | TGCGCCAGCAGCCAAGATTTTTGGGGCTCACCCCTCCACTTT
. | TRBJ1-1 | TRBV28 | . | CASRPGGLGEAFF | TGTGCCAGCAGGCCCGGCGGGCTCGGTGAAGCTTTCTTT
TRBD2 | TRBJ2-3 | TRBV19 | . | CASSMSSGRAEDTQYF | TGTGCCAGTAGTATGAGTAGCGGGAGGGCTGAAGATACGCAGTATTTT
TRBD2 | TRBJ2-1 | TRBV19 | . | CASSIQSGGPTSTWSYNEQFF | TGTGCCAGTAGTATTCAGTCGGGGGGGCCTACATCGACTTGGTCCTACAATGAGCAGTTCTTC
TRBD1 | TRBJ1-2 | TRBV5-4 | . | CASSGWTGPGYTF | TGTGCCAGCAGCGGGTGGACAGGGCCTGGCTACACCTTC
. | TRBJ1-3 | TRBV5-6 | . | CASSLSGQNSGNTIYF | TGTGCCAGCAGCTTATCTGGACAGAACTCTGGAAACACCATATATTTT
. | TRBJ1-2 | TRBV9 | . | CASTRGNFVTNYGYTF | TGTGCCAGCACAAGGGGGAACTTCGTTACTAACTATGGCTACACCTTC
. | TRBJ2-7 | TRBV9 | many | CASSVDDRTAYEQYF | TGTGCCAGCAGCGTAGACGACAGGACCGCCTACGAGCAGTACTTC
. | TRBJ2-2 | TRBV11-2 | once | CASSLTGTNTGELFF | TGTGCCAGCAGCTTGACAGGAACCAACACCGGGGAGCTGTTTTTT
TRBD1 | TRBJ2-1 | TRBV7-9 | . | CASSPGRADRGGNEQFF | TGTGCCAGCAGCCCGGGGCGAGCGGACAGGGGTGGCAATGAGCAGTTCTTC
. | TRBJ2-2 | TRBV2 | . | CASRGGTGNTGELFF | TGTGCCAGCAGGGGGGGGACAGGGAACACCGGGGAGCTGTTTTTT
. | TRBJ1-1 | TRBV13 | . | CASSLGGVSYTEAFF | TGTGCCAGCAGCTTAGGCGGGGTTTCATACACTGAAGCTTTCTTT
. | TRBJ2-2 | TRBV9 | . | CASREGQSPTGELFF | TGTGCCAGCAGGGAGGGACAGTCCCCAACCGGGGAGCTGTTTTTT
. | TRBJ1-2 | TRBV12-3/TRBV12-4 | . | CASSLNSHYGYTF | TGTGCCAGCAGTTTGAACAGCCACTATGGCTACACCTTC
. | TRBJ1-2 | TRBV3-1/TRBV3-2 | . | CASSQAEGQGFSLGYTF | TGTGCCAGCAGCCAAGCGGAAGGTCAGGGTTTTAGTCTTGGCTACACCTTC
TRBD1 | TRBJ1-3 | TRBV3-1/TRBV3-2 | . | CASSPQGATGNTIYF | TGTGCCAGCAGTCCACAGGGGGCGACTGGAAACACCATATATTTT
. | TRBJ2-7 | TRBV6-1 | . | CASSEAGGGYEQYF | TGTGCCAGCAGTGAAGCGGGGGGAGGCTACGAGCAGTACTTC
. | TRBJ1-4 | TRBV4-3 | . | CASSQRGTNEKLFF | TGCGCCAGCAGCCAACGCGGGACTAATGAAAAACTGTTTTTT
. | TRBJ1-1 | TRBV14 | once | CASSQEVGAAEAFF | TGTGCCAGCAGCCAAGAGGTGGGGGCGGCCGAAGCTTTCTTT
. | TRBJ2-7 | TRBV20-1 | many | CSARAERQQYF | TGCAGTGCTAGGGCTGAGCGACAGCAGTACTTC
TRBD1 | TRBJ2-7 | TRBV18 | . | CASSPAGTVTYEQYF | TGTGCCAGCTCACCAGCCGGGACAGTGACTTACGAGCAGTACTTC
. | TRBJ1-1 | TRBV11-1 | few | CASTNMAGDTEAFF | TGTGCCAGCACCAACATGGCGGGGGACACTGAAGCTTTCTTT